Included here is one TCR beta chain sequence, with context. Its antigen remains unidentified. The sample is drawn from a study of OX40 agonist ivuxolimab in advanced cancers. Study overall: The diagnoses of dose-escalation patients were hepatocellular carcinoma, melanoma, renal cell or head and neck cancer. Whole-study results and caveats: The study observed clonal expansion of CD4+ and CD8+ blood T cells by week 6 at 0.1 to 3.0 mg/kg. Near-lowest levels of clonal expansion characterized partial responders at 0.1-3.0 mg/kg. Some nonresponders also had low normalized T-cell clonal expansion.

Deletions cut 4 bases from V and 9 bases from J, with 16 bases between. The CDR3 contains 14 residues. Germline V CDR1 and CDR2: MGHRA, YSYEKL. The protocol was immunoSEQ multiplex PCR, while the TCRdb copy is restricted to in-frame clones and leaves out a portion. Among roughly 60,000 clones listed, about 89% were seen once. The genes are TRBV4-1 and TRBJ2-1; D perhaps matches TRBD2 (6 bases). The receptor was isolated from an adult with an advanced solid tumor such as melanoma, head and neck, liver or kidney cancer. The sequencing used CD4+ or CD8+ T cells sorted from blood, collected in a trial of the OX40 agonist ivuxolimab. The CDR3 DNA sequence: TGCGCCAGCAGCCTTAACGAGGCGGGGATTGAGCAGTTCTTC. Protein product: CASSLNEAGIEQFF.